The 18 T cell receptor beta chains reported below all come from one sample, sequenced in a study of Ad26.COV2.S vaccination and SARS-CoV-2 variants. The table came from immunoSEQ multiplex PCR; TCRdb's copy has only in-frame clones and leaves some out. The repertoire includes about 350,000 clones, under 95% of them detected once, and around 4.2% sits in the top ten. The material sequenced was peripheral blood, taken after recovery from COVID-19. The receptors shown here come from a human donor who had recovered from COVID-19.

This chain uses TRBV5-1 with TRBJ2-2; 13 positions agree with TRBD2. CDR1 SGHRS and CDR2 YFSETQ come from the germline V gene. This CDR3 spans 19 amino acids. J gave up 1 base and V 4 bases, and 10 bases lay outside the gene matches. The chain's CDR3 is CASSVEPGLAGQNTGELFF. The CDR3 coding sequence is TGCGCCAGCAGCGTCGAACCGGGACTAGCGGGGCAGAACACCGGGGAGCTGTTTTTT.

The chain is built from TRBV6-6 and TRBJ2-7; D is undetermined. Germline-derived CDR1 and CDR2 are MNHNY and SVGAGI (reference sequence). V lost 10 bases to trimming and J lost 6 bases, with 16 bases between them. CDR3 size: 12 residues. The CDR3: CATGPRWLEQYF. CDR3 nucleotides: TGTGCCACAGGCCCCCGATGGCTCGAGCAGTACTTC.

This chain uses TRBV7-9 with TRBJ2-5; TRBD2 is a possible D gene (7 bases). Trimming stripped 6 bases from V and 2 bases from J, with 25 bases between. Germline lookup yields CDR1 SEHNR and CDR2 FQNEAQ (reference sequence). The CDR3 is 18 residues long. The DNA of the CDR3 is TGTGCCAGCAGGAGGGGCGGGGGCATCCCTCCCCGTCAAGAGACCCAGTACTTC. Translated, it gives CASRRGGGIPPRQETQYF.

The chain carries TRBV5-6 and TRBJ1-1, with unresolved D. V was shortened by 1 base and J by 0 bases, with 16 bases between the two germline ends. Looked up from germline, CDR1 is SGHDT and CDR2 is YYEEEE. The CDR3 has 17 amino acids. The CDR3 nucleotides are TGTGCCAGCAGCTTGCCTAGGCAGGAGATCATGAACACTGAAGCTTTCTTT. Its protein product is CASSLPRQEIMNTEAFF.

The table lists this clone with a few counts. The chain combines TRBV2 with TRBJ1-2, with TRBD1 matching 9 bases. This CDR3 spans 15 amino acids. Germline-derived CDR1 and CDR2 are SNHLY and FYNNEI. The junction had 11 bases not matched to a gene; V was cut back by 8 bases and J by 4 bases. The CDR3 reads CASAEWGQGSYGYTF. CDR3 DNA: TGTGCCAGCGCGGAATGGGGACAGGGTAGCTATGGCTACACCTTC. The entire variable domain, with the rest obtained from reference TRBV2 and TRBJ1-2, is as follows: EPEVTQTPSHQVTQMGQEVILRCVPISNHLYFYWYRQILGQKVEFLVSFYNNEISEKSEIFDDQFSVERPDGSNFTLKIRSTKLEDSAMYFCASAEWGQGSYGYTFGSGTRLTVV.

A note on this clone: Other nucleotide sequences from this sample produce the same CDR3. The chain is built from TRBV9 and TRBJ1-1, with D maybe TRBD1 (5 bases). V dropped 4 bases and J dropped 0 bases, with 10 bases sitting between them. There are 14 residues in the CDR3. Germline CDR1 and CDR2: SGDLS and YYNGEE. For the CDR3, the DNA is TGTGCCAGCAGCCCCGGGACGGTGAACACTGAAGCTTTCTTT. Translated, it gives CASSPGTVNTEAFF.

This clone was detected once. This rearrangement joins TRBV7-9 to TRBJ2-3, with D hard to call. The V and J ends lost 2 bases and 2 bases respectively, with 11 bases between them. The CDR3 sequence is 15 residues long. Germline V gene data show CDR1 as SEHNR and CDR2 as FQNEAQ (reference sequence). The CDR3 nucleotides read TGTGCCAGCAGCTTACCCACCCCAACCACAGATACGCAGTATTTT. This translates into CASSLPTPTTDTQYF. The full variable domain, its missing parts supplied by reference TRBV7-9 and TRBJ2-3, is DTGVSQNPRHKITKRGQNVTFRCDPISEHNRLYWYRQTLGQGPEFLTYFQNEAQLEKSRLLSDRFSAERPKGSFSTLEIQRTEQGDSAMYLCASSLPTPTTDTQYFGPGTRLTVL.

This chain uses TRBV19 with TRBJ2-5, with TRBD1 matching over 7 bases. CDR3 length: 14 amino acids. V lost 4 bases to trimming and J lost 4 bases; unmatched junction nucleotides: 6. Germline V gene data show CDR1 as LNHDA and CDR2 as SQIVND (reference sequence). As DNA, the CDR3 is TGTGCCAGTAGTACCGGGACAGATTTAGAGACCCAGTACTTC. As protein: CASSTGTDLETQYF.

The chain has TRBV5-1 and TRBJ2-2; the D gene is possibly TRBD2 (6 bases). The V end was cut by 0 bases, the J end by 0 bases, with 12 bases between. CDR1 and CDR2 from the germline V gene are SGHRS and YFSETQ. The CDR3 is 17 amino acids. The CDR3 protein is CASSLGSGLPNTGELFF. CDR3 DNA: TGCGCCAGCAGCTTGGGATCCGGACTACCGAACACCGGGGAGCTGTTTTTT.

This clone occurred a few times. The DNA of the CDR3 is TGTGCCAGCGGACAGGGTTATGGCTACACCTTC. Its translation: CASGQGYGYTF. The V and J genes are TRBV19 and TRBJ1-2, with 8 bases matching TRBD1. Germline V gene data show CDR1 as LNHDA and CDR2 as SQIVND (reference sequence). V trimming: 9 bases; J trimming: 5 bases; junction bases outside the gene matches: 2. The CDR3 has 11 residues.

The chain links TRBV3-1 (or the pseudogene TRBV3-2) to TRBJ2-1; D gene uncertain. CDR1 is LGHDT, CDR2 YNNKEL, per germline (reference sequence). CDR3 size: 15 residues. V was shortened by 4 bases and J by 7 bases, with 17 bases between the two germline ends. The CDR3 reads CASSPPDSPRNEQFF. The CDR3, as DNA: TGTGCCAGCAGCCCCCCCGATAGTCCGCGGAATGAGCAGTTCTTC.

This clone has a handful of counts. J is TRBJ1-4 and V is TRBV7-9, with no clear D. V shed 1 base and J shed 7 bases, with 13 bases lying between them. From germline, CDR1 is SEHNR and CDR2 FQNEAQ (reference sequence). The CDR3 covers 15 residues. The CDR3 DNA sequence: TGTGCCAGCAGCTTAGGAGGGTTTGGCCCTGAAAAACTGTTTTTT. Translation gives CASSLGGFGPEKLFF.

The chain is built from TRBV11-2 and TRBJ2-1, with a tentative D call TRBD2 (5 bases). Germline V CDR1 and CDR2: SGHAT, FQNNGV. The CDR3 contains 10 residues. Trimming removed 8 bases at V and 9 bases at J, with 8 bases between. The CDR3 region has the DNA TGTGCCAGCCGGGGTCCTGAGCAGTTCTTC. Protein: CASRGPEQFF.

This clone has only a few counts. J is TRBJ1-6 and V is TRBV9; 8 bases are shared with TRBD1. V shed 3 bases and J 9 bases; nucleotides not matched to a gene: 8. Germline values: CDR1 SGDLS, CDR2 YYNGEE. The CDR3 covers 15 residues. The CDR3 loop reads CASSGRTGSGSPLHF. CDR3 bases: TGTGCCAGCAGCGGCCGGACAGGGTCCGGTTCACCCCTCCACTTT.

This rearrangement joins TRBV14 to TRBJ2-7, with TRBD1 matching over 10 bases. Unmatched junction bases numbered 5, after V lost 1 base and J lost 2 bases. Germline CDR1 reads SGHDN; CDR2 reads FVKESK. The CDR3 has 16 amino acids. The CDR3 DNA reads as TGTGCCAGCAGCCAAGCACCGGGACAGGGGCCCTACGAGCAGTACTTC. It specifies CASSQAPGQGPYEQYF.

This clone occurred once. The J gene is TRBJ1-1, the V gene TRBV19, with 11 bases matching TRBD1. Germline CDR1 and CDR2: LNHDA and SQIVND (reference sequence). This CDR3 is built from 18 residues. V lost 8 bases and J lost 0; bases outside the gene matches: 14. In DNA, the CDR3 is TGTGCCAGTGCCGGACAGGGGGCGGGTAAAATCATGAACACTGAAGCTTTCTTT. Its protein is CASAGQGAGKIMNTEAFF.

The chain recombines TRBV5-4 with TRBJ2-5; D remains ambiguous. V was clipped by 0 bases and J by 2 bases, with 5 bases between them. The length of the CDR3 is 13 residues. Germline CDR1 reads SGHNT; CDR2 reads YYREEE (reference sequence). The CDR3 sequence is CASSLGIQETQYF. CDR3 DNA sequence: TGTGCCAGCAGCTTGGGCATTCAAGAGACCCAGTACTTC.

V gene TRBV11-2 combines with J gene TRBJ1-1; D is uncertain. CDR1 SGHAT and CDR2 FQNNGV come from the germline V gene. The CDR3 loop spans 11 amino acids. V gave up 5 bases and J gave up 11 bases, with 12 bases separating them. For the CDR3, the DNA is TGTGCCAGCAGCACCGTGGGCGATGCTTTCTTT. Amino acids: CASSTVGDAFF.